This section outlines one T cell receptor beta chain sequence together with its context. There are many counts of this clone. Its antigen is unknown. Base qualities are missing; no much larger clone stands one base away. This specimen comes from a study of blood T cell repertoires in COVID-19 (dated by TCRdb to the early 2020s). Study-level background: Samples covering the acute and convalescent phases of COVID-19 were provided by collaborators in the United States, Italy and Spain. Nearly every sample came with metadata listing a de-identified subject ID, COVID-19 status, age in years and sex. The repertoires were released in a freely available public database meant as a resource for research on the immune response to SARS-CoV-2. Deeply sampled blood TCRbeta repertoires from subjects exposed to, actively infected with, or recovered from COVID-19 were included in the dataset. The prospective study material was composed of cDNA or gDNA derived from T cells, B-cell-depleted T cells, or PBMCs. Where HLA class I and class II types were available, the types were taken from metadata supplied by the sample provider, not from assay-based typing. Samples came from the ongoing ImmuneRACE study (first 160 participants) plus 1,254 subjects from 6 global collaborators.

The paper's findings and limits, for the study overall: The amount of clinical and demographic metadata varied by source and participant and was provided uncurated.

V is trimmed back by 6 bases and J by 6 bases, and the junction contains 6 bases that no gene match accounts for. Taken from the germline V gene, the CDR1 and CDR2 loops are ENHRY and SYGVKD. Taken from cysteine to phenylalanine, the CDR3 has 15 residues. The read is trimmed to its CDR3 DNA, 45 bases read in frame from base 1. The immunoSEQ Assay, a bias-controlled multiplex PCR, was used to amplify TCRbeta CDR3 regions from genomic DNA. As for the authors' bioinformatics: The number of nucleated cells in each sample was estimated from the amplification of reference gene primers within the assay. To quantify the absolute abundance of each unique TCRbeta CDR3 rearrangement, sequence reads were collapsed and filtered. For each sample, productive Simpson clonality was calculated as the square root of Simpson's diversity index over productive rearrangements. TCRdb re-hosts the immuneACCESS table, in-frame sequences only. Its copies lack some clones; in the studies checked, an unresolved V gene accounts for under half of them, and the cause for the rest is not known. D and trimming were read from the DNA, whereas the V and J calls and clone size are those reported in that table. This sample is represented by about 240,000 clones; 82% of them were singletons. The ten top clones hold 9.5% to 15% of the sample.

Whole blood was collected in K2EDTA tubes by collaborating institutions according to the institutions' own protocols. For TCRbeta analysis, collaborators shipped samples in one of three forms: frozen whole blood, isolated PBMCs, or DNA extracted from either of those sample types. The source material was peripheral blood. The rearranged segments are TRBV10-3 and TRBJ2-6; 9 central bases correspond to TRBD1. The TCR sequence derives from a woman aged 60-70 years with active or convalescent COVID-19. DNA sequence: TGTGCCATCAGGGGACAGGGATCGCCGGCCAACGTCCTGACTTTC. The resulting protein is CAIRGQGSPANVLTF.